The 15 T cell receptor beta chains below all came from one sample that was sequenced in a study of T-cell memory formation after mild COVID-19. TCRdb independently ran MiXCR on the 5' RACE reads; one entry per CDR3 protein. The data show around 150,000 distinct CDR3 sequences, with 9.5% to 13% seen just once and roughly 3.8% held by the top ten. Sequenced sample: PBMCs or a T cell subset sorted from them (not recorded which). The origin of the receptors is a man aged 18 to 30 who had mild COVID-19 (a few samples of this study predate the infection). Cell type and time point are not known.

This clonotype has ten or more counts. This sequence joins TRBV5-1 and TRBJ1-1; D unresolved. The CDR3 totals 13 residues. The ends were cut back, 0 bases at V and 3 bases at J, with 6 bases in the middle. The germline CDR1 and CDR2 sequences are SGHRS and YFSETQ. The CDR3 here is CASSLAVDTEAFF. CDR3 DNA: TGCGCCAGCAGCTTGGCTGTTGACACTGAAGCTTTCTTT. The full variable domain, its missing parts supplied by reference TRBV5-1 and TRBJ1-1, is KAGVTQTPRYLIKTRGQQVTLSCSPISGHRSVSWYQQTPGQGLQFLFEYFSETQRNKGNFPGRFSGRQFSNSRSEMNVSTLELGDSALYLCASSLAVDTEAFFGQGTRLTVV.

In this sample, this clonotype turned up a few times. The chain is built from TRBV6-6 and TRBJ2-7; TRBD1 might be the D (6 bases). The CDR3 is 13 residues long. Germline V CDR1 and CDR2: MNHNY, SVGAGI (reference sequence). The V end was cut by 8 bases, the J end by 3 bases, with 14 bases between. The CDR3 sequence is CASYRETGYEQYF. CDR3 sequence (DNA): TGTGCCAGCTACCGTGAGACAGGCTACGAGCAGTACTTC.

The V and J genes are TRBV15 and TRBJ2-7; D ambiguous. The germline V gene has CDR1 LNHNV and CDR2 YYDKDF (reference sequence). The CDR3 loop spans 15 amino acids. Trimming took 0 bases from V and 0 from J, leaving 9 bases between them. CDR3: CATSREEFTSYEQYF. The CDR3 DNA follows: TGTGCCACCAGCAGAGAAGAGTTCACCTCCTACGAGCAGTACTTC. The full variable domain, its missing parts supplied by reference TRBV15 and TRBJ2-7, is DAMVIQNPRYQVTQFGKPVTLSCSQTLNHNVMYWYQQKSSQAPKLLFHYYDKDFNNEADTPDNFQSRRPNTSFCFLDIRSPGLGDTAMYLCATSREEFTSYEQYFGPGTRLTVT.

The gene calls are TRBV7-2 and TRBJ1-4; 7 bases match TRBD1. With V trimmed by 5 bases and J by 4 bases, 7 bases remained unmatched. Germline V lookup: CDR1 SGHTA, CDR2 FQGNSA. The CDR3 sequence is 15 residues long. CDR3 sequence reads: CASSMQGGHNEKLFF. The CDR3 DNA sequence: TGTGCCAGCAGCATGCAGGGGGGCCATAATGAAAAACTGTTTTTT.

The CDR3 loop is CASRGQGSQPQHF. The CDR3 DNA reads TGTGCCAGCAGGGGGCAGGGCAGTCAGCCCCAGCATTTT. The V call is TRBV12-3 or TRBV12-4, the J call TRBJ1-5; tentative D call: TRBD1 (5 bases). V was trimmed by 6 bases and J by 6 bases, leaving 12 bases between them. The CDR3 extends over 13 amino acids.

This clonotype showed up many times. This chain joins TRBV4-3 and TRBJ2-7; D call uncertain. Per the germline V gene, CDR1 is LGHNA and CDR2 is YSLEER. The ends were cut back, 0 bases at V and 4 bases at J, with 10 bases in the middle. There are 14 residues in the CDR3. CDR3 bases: TGCGCCAGCAGCCAAGAAAGTCGTTCTTACGAGCAGTACTTC. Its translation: CASSQESRSYEQYF.

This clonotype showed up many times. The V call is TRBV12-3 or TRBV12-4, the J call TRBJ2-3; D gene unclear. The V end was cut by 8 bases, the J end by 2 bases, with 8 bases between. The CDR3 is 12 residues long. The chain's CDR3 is CASLRITDTQYF. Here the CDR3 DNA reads TGTGCCAGCCTCCGAATCACAGATACGCAGTATTTT.

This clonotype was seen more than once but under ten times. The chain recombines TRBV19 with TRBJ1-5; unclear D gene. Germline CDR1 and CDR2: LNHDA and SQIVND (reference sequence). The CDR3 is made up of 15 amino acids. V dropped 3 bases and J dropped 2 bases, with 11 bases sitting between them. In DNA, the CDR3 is TGTGCCAGTAGTATGGAGGGCTTAGGCAATCAGCCCCAGCATTTT. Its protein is CASSMEGLGNQPQHF.

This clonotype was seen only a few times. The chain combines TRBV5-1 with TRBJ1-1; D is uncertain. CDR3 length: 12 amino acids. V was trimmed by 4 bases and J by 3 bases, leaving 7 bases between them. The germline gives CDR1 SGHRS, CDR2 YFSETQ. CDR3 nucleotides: TGCGCCAGCAGCCACGGGGACACTGAAGCTTTCTTT. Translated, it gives CASSHGDTEAFF. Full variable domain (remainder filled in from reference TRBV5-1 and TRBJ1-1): KAGVTQTPRYLIKTRGQQVTLSCSPISGHRSVSWYQQTPGQGLQFLFEYFSETQRNKGNFPGRFSGRQFSNSRSEMNVSTLELGDSALYLCASSHGDTEAFFGQGTRLTVV.

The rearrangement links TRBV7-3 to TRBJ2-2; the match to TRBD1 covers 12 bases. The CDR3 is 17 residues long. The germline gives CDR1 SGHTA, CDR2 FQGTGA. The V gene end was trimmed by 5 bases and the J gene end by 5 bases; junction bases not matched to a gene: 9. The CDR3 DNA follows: TGTGCCAGCAGCCTTACGGGACAGGGGGCACGGACCGGGGAGCTGTTTTTT. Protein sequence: CASSLTGQGARTGELFF.

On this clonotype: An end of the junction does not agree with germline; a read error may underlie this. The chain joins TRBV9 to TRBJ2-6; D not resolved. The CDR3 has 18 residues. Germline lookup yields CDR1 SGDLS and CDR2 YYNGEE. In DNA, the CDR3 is TGTGCCAGCAGCGTAGATGAACGGACGAGCTCTGGGGACAACGTCCTGACTTTC. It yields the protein CASSVDERTSSGDNVLTF.

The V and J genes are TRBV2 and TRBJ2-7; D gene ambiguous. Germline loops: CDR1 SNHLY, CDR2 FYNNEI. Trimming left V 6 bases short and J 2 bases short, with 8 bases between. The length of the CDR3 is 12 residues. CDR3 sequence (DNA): TGTGCCAGCAGCCTCAACACCTACGAGCAGTACGTC. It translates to CASSLNTYEQYV.

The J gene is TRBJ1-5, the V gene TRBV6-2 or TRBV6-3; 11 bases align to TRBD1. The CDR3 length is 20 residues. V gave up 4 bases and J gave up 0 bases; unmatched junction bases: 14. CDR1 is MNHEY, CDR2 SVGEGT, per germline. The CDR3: CASSWDPRTGGVYSNQPQHF. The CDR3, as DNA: TGTGCCAGCAGTTGGGACCCGAGGACAGGGGGCGTATATAGCAATCAGCCCCAGCATTTT.

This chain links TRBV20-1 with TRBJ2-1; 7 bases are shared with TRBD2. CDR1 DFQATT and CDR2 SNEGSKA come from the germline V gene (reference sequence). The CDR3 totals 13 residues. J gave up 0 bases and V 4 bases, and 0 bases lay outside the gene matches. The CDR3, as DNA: TGCAGTGCTATAGCGGGCTCCTACAATGAGCAGTTCTTC. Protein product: CSAIAGSYNEQFF.

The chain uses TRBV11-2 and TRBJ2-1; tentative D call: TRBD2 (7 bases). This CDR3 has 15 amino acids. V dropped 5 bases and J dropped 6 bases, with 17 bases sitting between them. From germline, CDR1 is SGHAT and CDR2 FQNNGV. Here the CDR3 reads CASSPSGASGNEQFF. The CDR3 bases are TGTGCCAGCAGCCCATCAGGGGCTAGCGGCAATGAGCAGTTCTTC.